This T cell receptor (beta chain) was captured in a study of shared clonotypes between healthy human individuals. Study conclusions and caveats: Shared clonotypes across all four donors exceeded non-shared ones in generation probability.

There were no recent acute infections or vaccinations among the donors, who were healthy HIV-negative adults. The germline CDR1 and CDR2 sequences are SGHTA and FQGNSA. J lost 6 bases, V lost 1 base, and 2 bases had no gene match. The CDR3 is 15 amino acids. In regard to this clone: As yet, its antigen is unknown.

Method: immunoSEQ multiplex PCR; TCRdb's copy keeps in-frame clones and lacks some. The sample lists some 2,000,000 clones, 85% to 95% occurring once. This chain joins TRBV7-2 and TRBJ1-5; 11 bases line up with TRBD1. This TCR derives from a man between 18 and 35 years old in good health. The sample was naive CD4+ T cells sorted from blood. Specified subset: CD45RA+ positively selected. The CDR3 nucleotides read TGTGCCAGCAGCTTAGGGACAGGGGGCACTCAGCCCCAGCATTTT. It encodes CASSLGTGGTQPQHF.